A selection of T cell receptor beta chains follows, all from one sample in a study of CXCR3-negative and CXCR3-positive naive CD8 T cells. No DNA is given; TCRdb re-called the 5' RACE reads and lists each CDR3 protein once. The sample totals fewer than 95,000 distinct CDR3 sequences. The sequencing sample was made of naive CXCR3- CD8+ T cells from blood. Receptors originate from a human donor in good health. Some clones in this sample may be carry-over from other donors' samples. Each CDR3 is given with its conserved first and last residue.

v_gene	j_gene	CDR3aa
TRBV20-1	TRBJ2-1	CSARTGDLYNEQFF
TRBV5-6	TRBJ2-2	CASSLGTPGELFF
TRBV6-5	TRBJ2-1	CASSSGTIIYNEQFF
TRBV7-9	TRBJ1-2	CASSRTGDYGYTF
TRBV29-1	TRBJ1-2	CSVEEGGLGYTF
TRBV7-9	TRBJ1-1	CASSYGQGVTEAFF
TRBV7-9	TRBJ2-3	CASSLTVGLAAADTQYF
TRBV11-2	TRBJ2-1	CASSLEPDYNEQFF
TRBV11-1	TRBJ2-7	CASSFHPGGVYEQYF
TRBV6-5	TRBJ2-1	CASSYSEPGELYNEQFF
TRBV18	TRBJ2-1	CASSPDGLAGGHNEQFF
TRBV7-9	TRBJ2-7	CASSPSSGTDRYEQYF
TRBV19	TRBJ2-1	CASSICLAGDEQFF
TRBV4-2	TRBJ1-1	CASSLAPQEVNTEAFF
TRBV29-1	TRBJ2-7	CSAVGAYEQYF
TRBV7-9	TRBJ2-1	CASSSTRAASGALGDNEQFF
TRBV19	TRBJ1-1	CASKIRNTEAFF
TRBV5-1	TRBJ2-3	CASSLDFGQQVTDTQYF
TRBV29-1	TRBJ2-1	CSVRGVGTSGSDEQFF
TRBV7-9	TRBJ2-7	CASSYGQEDYEQYF
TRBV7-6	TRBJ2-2	CASSLDGGDTGELFF
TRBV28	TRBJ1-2	CASSLGGAVYGYTF
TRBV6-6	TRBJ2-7	CASSRKGLAGDYEQYF
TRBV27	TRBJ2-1	CASRDRSPDEQFF
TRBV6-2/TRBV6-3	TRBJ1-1	CASSRPLNTEAFF
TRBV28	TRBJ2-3	CASSIGLAGGPDTQYF
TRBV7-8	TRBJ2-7	CASSLEARYEQYF
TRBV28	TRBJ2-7	CASSFVRGLGEQYF
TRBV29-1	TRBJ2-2	CSVELTGELFF
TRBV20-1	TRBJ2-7	CSATRNSAPRDQYF
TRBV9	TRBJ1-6	CASNRGGNSPLHF
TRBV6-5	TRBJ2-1	CASSGDSYSYNEQFF
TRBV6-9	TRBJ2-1	CASSYLGTEQFF
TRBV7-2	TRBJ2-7	CATIDPDSSYEQYF
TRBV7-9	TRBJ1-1	CASSYPDRGDTEAFF
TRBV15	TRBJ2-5	CATSTRFQETQYF
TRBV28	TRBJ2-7	CASSTDRGLSEQYF
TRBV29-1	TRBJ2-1	CSPFSDSSYNEQFF
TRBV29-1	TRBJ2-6	CSVVVGSGANVLTF
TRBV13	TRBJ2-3	CASSPRVIRDTQYF
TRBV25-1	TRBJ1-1	CASRTDLAAEAFF